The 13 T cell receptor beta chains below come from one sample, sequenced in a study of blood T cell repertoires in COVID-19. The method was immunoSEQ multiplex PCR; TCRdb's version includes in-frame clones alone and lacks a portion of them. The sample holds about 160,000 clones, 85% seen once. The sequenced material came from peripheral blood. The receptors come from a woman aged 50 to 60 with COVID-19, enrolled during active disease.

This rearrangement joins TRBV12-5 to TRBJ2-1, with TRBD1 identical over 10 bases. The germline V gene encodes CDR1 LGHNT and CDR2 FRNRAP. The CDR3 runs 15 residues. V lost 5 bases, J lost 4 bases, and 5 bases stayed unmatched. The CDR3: CASGLGTGDYNEQFF. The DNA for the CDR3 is TGTGCTAGTGGTCTAGGGACAGGGGATTACAATGAGCAGTTCTTC.

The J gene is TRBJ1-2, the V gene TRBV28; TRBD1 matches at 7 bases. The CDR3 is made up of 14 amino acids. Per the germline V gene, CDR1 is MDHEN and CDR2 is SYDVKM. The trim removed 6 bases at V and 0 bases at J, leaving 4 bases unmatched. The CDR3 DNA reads TGTGCCAGCAGATCAGGGGGACCTAACTATGGCTACACCTTC. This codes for CASRSGGPNYGYTF.

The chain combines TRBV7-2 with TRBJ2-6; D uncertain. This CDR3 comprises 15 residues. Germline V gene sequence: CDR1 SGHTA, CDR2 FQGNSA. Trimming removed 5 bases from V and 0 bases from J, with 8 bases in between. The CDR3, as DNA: TGTGCCAGCAGCAACCGTAGCTCTGGGGCCAACGTCCTGACTTTC. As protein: CASSNRSSGANVLTF.

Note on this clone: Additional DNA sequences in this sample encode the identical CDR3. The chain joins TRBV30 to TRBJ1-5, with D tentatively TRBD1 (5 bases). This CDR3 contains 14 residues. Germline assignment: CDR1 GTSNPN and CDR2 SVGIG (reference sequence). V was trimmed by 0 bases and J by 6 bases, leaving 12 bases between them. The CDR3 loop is CAWSVGQGGQPQHF. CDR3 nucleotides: TGTGCCTGGAGTGTCGGACAAGGTGGTCAGCCCCAGCATTTT.

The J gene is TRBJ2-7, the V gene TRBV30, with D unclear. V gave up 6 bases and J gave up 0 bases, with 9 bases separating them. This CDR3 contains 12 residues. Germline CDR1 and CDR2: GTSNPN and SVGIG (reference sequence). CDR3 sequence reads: CACTLSSYEQYF. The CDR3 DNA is TGTGCCTGCACTCTTAGCTCCTACGAGCAGTACTTC.

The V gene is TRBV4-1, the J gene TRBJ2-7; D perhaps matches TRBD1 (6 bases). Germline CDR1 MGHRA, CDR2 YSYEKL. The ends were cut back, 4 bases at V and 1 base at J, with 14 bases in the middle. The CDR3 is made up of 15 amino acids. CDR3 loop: CASSLDLQGSYEQYF. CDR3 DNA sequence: TGCGCCAGCAGCCTAGACCTTCAGGGGTCCTACGAGCAGTACTTC.

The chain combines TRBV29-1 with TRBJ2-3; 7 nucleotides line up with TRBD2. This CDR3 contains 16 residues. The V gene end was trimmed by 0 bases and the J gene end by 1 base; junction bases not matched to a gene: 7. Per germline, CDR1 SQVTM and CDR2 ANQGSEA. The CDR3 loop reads CSVEDQGSGGTDTQYF. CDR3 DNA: TGCAGCGTTGAAGATCAAGGCAGCGGGGGCACAGATACGCAGTATTTT.

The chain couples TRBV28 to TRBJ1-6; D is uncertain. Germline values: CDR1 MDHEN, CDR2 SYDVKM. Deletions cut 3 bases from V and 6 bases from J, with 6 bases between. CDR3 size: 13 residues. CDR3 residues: CASSFSVNSPLHF. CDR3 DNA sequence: TGTGCCAGCAGTTTCTCTGTTAATTCACCCCTCCACTTT.

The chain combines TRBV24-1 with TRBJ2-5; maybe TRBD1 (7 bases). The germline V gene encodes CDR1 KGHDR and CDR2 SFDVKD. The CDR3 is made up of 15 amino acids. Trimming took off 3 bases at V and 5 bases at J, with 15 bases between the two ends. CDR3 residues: CATSDNRQGGETQYF. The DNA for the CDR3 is TGTGCCACCAGTGATAATAGGCAGGGGGGCGAGACCCAGTACTTC.

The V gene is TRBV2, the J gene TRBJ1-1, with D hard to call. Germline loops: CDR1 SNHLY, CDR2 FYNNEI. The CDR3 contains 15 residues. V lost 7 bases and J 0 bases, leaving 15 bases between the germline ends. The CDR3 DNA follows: TGTGCCAGCAATCGGCAGCGAGACGTGAACACTGAAGCTTTCTTT. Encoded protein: CASNRQRDVNTEAFF.

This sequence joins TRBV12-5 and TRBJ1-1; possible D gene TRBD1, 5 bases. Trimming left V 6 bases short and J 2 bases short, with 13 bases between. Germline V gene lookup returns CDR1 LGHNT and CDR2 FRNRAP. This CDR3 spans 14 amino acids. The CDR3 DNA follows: TGTGCTAGTGGCCCTAAGACAGCAAACACTGAAGCTTTCTTT. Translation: CASGPKTANTEAFF.

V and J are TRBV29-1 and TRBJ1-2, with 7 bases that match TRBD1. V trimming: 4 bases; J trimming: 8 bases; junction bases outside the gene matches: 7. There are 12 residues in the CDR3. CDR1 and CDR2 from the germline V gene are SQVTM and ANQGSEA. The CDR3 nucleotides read TGCAGCGTTGCGTTACAGGGGAGGGGCTACACCTTC. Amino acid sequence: CSVALQGRGYTF. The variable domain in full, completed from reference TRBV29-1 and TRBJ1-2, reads SAVISQKPSRDICQRGTSLTIQCQVDSQVTMMFWYRQQPGQSLTLIATANQGSEATYESGFVIDKFPISRPNLTFSTLTVSNMSPEDSSIYLCSVALQGRGYTFGSGTRLTVV.

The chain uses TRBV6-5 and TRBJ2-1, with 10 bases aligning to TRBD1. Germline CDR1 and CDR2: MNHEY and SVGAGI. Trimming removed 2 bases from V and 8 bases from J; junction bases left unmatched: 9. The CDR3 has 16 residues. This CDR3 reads CASSYPTGQGRDEQFF. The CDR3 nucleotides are TGTGCCAGCAGTTACCCCACGGGACAGGGGAGGGATGAGCAGTTCTTC.